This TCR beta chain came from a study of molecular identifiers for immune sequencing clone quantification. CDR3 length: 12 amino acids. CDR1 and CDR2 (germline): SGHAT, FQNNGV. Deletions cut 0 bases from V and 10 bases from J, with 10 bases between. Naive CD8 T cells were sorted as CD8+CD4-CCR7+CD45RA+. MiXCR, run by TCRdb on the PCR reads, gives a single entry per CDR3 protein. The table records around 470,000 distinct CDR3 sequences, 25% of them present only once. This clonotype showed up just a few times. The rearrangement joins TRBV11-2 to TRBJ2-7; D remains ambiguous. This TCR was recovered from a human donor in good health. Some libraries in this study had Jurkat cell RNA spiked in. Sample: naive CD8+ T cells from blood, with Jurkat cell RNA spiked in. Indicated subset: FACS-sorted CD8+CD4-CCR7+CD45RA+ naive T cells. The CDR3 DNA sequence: TGTGCCAGCAGCTTAGACTGGTCCGACCAGTACTTC. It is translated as CASSLDWSDQYF.